The 26 T cell receptor beta chains in this list originate from one sample, sequenced in a study of blood T cell repertoires in COVID-19. Method: immunoSEQ multiplex PCR; TCRdb's copy keeps in-frame clones and lacks some. The sample carries some 150,000 clones, roughly 90% recorded once. The sequenced material came from PBMCs or T cells enriched from blood (not recorded which). Source of these receptors: a woman aged 30 to 39 with acute COVID-19.

The chain recombines TRBV7-9 with TRBJ2-1; TRBD1 matches 9 bases. This CDR3 region has 15 residues. The V gene's germline CDR1 is SEHNR and CDR2 FQNEAQ (reference sequence). Germline trimming cut 3 bases from V and 1 base from J; bases unmatched to any gene: 1. CDR3 sequence (DNA): TGTGCCAGCAGCTTTGGGACAGGGTCCTACAATGAGCAGTTCTTC. Encoded protein: CASSFGTGSYNEQFF.

The chain employs TRBV21-1 and TRBJ1-2; the table names TRBD1, a call not compared with the DNA. TRBV21-1 is listed as a pseudogene. The CDR3 is 14 amino acids. The CDR3 DNA sequence: TGTGCCAGCAGCAAAGGGGTGGGGCGATATGGCTACACCTTC. This sequence encodes CASSKGVGRYGYTF.

This rearrangement joins TRBV11-2 to TRBJ2-7; a possible D gene is TRBD1 (5 bases). Trimming shortened V by 6 bases and J by 6 bases, and 15 bases separated the two germline ends. Per germline, CDR1 SGHAT and CDR2 FQNNGV. The CDR3 has 13 amino acids. CDR3 residues: CASSLIQGPEQYF. CDR3 nucleotides: TGTGCCAGCAGTCTTATTCAGGGCCCCGAGCAGTACTTC.

The chain links TRBV19 to TRBJ2-4; weak D call: TRBD1 (5 bases). Germline V gene lookup returns CDR1 LNHDA and CDR2 SQIVND (reference sequence). V was shortened by 5 bases and J by 1 base, with 12 bases between the two germline ends. CDR3 length equals 15 residues. CDR3: CASSPRGNAKNIQYF. CDR3 bases: TGTGCCAGTAGTCCAAGGGGTAATGCCAAAAACATTCAGTACTTC.

The chain couples TRBV9 to TRBJ1-1; TRBD1 aligns across 7 bases. This CDR3 comprises 17 residues. With 4 bases clipped from V and 1 base from J, the junction kept 13 bases outside the gene matches. Germline CDR1 is SGDLS and CDR2 is YYNGEE. CDR3 nucleotide sequence: TGTGCCAGCAGCCCCTCTTGGACAGGCATATCGAACACTGAAGCTTTCTTT. Its protein is CASSPSWTGISNTEAFF.

V gene TRBV24-1 combines with J gene TRBJ1-2; TRBD1 aligns across 7 bases. Germline assignment: CDR1 KGHDR and CDR2 SFDVKD. J gave up 3 bases and V 3 bases, and 3 bases lay outside the gene matches. The CDR3 has 14 residues. CDR3: CATSDRDSYYGYTF. DNA for the CDR3: TGTGCCACCAGTGATCGGGACAGCTACTATGGCTACACCTTC.

The chain links TRBV12-5 to TRBJ2-5; possible D gene TRBD1, 6 bases. The CDR3 consists of 15 residues. Between the trimmed V and J ends, which lost 1 base and 0 bases, there was a span of 9 bases. The V gene's germline CDR1 is LGHNT and CDR2 FRNRAP. The CDR3 nucleotides are TGTGCTAGTGGTTTGGGATACAGGGACCAAGAGACCCAGTACTTC. It codes for CASGLGYRDQETQYF.

V usage is TRBV27 and J usage is TRBJ2-2; a possible D gene is TRBD2 (6 bases). The CDR3 consists of 13 residues. Trimming left V 3 bases short and J 6 bases short, with 8 bases between. Germline CDR1 reads MNHEY; CDR2 reads SMNVEV (reference sequence). The CDR3 sequence: CASSFRLAGELFF. In DNA, the CDR3 is TGTGCCAGCAGTTTTAGACTAGCCGGGGAGCTGTTTTTT.

J is TRBJ1-1 and V is TRBV7-9, with D unresolved. Germline assignment: CDR1 SEHNR and CDR2 FQNEAQ (reference sequence). Trimming left V 3 bases short and J 8 bases short, with 10 bases between. CDR3 length: 12 residues. The DNA of the CDR3 is TGTGCCAGCAGCTTTACTACGAACGAAGCTTTCTTT. Its translation is CASSFTTNEAFF.

This chain joins TRBV7-2 and TRBJ1-4; D is unclear. The CDR3 contains 14 residues. Germline loops: CDR1 SGHTA, CDR2 FQGNSA. V dropped 3 bases and J dropped 4 bases, with 9 bases sitting between them. The CDR3 DNA sequence: TGTGCCAGCAGCTTGACGGAGGTTAATGAAAAACTGTTTTTT. Encoded protein: CASSLTEVNEKLFF. Together with reference TRBV7-2 and TRBJ1-4, the CDR3 gives the full variable domain: GAGVSQSPSNKVTEKGKDVELRCDPISGHTALYWYRQSLGQGLEFLIYFQGNSAPDKSGLPSDRFSAERTGGSVSTLTIQRTQQEDSAVYLCASSLTEVNEKLFFGSGTQLSVL.

The rearrangement joins TRBV9 to TRBJ2-1; D is perhaps TRBD2 (5 bases). Trimming left V 0 bases short and J 7 bases short, with 14 bases between. This CDR3 is 15 amino acids long. The germline gives CDR1 SGDLS, CDR2 YYNGEE. CDR3 in DNA: TGTGCCAGCAGCGTAGGACTATTAGACCGGAATGAGCAGTTCTTC. It encodes CASSVGLLDRNEQFF.

A few counts support this clone. This chain links TRBV3-1 (or the pseudogene TRBV3-2) with TRBJ2-7, with TRBD2 matching 7 bases. Germline-derived CDR1 and CDR2 are LGHDT and YNNKEL (reference sequence). The CDR3 contains 14 residues. With V trimmed by 3 bases and J by 4 bases, 6 bases remained unmatched. CDR3 sequence: CASSQSAGDYEQYF. CDR3 nucleotides: TGTGCCAGCAGCCAGTCGGCGGGAGATTACGAGCAGTACTTC.

The rearrangement joins TRBV2 to TRBJ1-5; weak D call: TRBD1 (5 bases). The CDR3 is made up of 16 amino acids. CDR1 and CDR2 from the germline V gene are SNHLY and FYNNEI. Trimming cost V 0 bases and J 3 bases, with 12 bases left between them. CDR3 amino acids: CASSEALGASNQPQHF. In DNA, the CDR3 is TGTGCCAGCAGTGAAGCGTTAGGGGCCTCCAATCAGCCCCAGCATTTT.

The CDR3 DNA follows: TGCGCCAGCAGTTCGGCTAGCGGGAGCTACGAGCAGTACTTC. Its translation: CASSSASGSYEQYF. The chain employs TRBV5-1 and TRBJ2-7; 10 nucleotides match TRBD2. Trimming at V came to 5 bases and at J to 3 bases, leaving 5 bases not matched to a gene. This CDR3 has 14 amino acids. The germline V gene encodes CDR1 SGHRS and CDR2 YFSETQ. The complete variable domain, with remaining parts taken from reference TRBV5-1 and TRBJ2-7, reads KAGVTQTPRYLIKTRGQQVTLSCSPISGHRSVSWYQQTPGQGLQFLFEYFSETQRNKGNFPGRFSGRQFSNSRSEMNVSTLELGDSALYLCASSSASGSYEQYFGPGTRLTVT.

The chain is built from TRBV7-2 and TRBJ2-7; D is unclear. Trimming removed 4 bases at V and 3 bases at J, with 19 bases between. The CDR3 runs to 16 residues. CDR1 is SGHTA and CDR2 is FQGNSA in the germline V gene. The CDR3 region is CASSSPSLRVVYEQYF. In DNA form, the CDR3 reads TGTGCCAGCAGCTCGCCGAGTCTTCGGGTGGTCTACGAGCAGTACTTC.

V gene TRBV15 combines with J gene TRBJ1-2; D possibly corresponds to TRBD1 (5 bases). This CDR3 contains 16 residues. From germline, CDR1 is LNHNV and CDR2 YYDKDF (reference sequence). The V end was cut by 0 bases, the J end by 6 bases, with 17 bases between. The DNA of the CDR3 is TGTGCCACCAGCAGAGATCCCGACAGAAGCTGGGATGGCTACACCTTC. Translated: CATSRDPDRSWDGYTF.

The chain combines TRBV7-3 with TRBJ2-3; D is perhaps TRBD2 (7 bases). Germline V gene sequence: CDR1 SGHTA, CDR2 FQGTGA. This CDR3 has 15 amino acids. The V end lost 5 bases, the J end lost 1 base, and 13 bases lay between the germline ends. CDR3 sequence reads: CASSRGGAGTDTQYF. CDR3 nucleotide sequence: TGTGCCAGCAGCCGTGGGGGGGCGGGCACAGATACGCAGTATTTT.

The chain is built from TRBV19 and TRBJ1-2; 9 bases fit TRBD1. This CDR3 has 16 amino acids. Losses at the gene ends were 5 bases for V and 0 bases for J; bases not matched to a gene: 7. Germline lookup yields CDR1 LNHDA and CDR2 SQIVND (reference sequence). In DNA form, the CDR3 reads TGTGCCAGTAGTTTGACCGGGACAGGGACTAACTATGGCTACACCTTC. The encoded protein is CASSLTGTGTNYGYTF.

The CDR3 protein is CASSELRGGIRPQHF. The CDR3 DNA reads TGTGCCAGCAGCGAATTGAGGGGGGGAATCAGGCCCCAGCATTTT. This chain joins TRBV7-8 and TRBJ1-5; D is perhaps TRBD1 (6 bases). The germline gives CDR1 SGHVS, CDR2 FQNEAQ. The CDR3 sequence is 15 residues long. Trimming took 5 bases from V and 9 from J, leaving 20 bases between them.

This sequence joins TRBV19 and TRBJ1-1; 8 nucleotides line up with TRBD1. Germline CDR1 and CDR2: LNHDA and SQIVND (reference sequence). This CDR3 comprises 14 residues. Losses at the gene ends were 3 bases for V and 1 base for J; bases not matched to a gene: 1. The chain's CDR3 is CASSIDRGNTEAFF. CDR3 DNA: TGTGCCAGTAGTATCGACAGGGGGAACACTGAAGCTTTCTTT. Full variable domain (outside the CDR3, taken from reference TRBV19 and TRBJ1-1): DGGITQSPKYLFRKEGQNVTLSCEQNLNHDAMYWYRQDPGQGLRLIYYSQIVNDFQKGDIAEGYSVSREKKESFPLTVTSAQKNPTAFYLCASSIDRGNTEAFFGQGTRLTVV.

The rearrangement links TRBV18 to TRBJ2-7, with 14 bases that match TRBD2. Germline V gene sequence: CDR1 KGHSH, CDR2 LQKENI. V was clipped by 3 bases and J by 1 base; unmatched bases: 5. This CDR3 region has 17 residues. The CDR3 here is CASSPGLAGDVSYEQYF. The CDR3 DNA reads as TGTGCCAGCTCACCGGGACTAGCGGGAGACGTGTCCTACGAGCAGTACTTC. Supplemented by reference TRBV18 and TRBJ2-7, the full variable domain reads NAGVMQNPRHLVRRRGQEARLRCSPMKGHSHVYWYRQLPEEGLKFMVYLQKENIIDESGMPKERFSAEFPKEGPSILRIQQVVRGDSAAYFCASSPGLAGDVSYEQYFGPGTRLTVT.

The CDR3 region is CASSINREGGYTF. CDR3 DNA: TGTGCCAGCAGCATCAATCGGGAGGGGGGCTACACCTTC. The rearrangement links TRBV11-2 to TRBJ1-2; D might be TRBD1 (5 bases). Germline lookup yields CDR1 SGHAT and CDR2 FQNNGV. V was clipped by 5 bases and J by 8 bases, with 15 bases between them. The CDR3 runs to 13 residues.

V gene TRBV20-1 combines with J gene TRBJ2-3; D is unresolved. This CDR3 is 10 amino acids long. The germline V gene encodes CDR1 DFQATT and CDR2 SNEGSKA (reference sequence). Trimming took off 4 bases at V and 11 bases at J, with 10 bases between the two ends. The chain's CDR3 is CSAMGDMQYF. For the CDR3, the DNA is TGCAGTGCTATGGGCGACATGCAGTATTTT.

The rearrangement links TRBV10-3 to TRBJ1-5; D uncertain. The V gene lost 8 bases and the J gene lost 0 bases, with 8 bases spanning the gap. The germline V gene encodes CDR1 ENHRY and CDR2 SYGVKD. The CDR3 totals 13 residues. CDR3 protein: CAIGLSSNQPQHF. The DNA for the CDR3 is TGTGCCATCGGGCTGTCTAGCAATCAGCCCCAGCATTTT.

J is TRBJ1-3 and V is TRBV30; D is unclear. The CDR3 consists of 14 residues. V was pared by 2 bases and J by 2 bases, with 10 bases between. In germline, CDR1 is GTSNPN, CDR2 SVGIG (reference sequence). The CDR3: CAWSPSVAGNTIYF. CDR3 nucleotide sequence: TGTGCCTGGAGTCCTTCAGTGGCTGGAAACACCATATATTTT.

V gene TRBV20-1 combines with J gene TRBJ2-4, with D maybe TRBD1 (5 bases). This CDR3 is 11 amino acids long. The germline gives CDR1 DFQATT, CDR2 SNEGSKA (reference sequence). Trimming shortened V by 3 bases and J by 15 bases, and 15 bases separated the two germline ends. The CDR3 DNA reads as TGCAGTGCTAGTCGACCTCCAGGGCCGTACTTC. The encoded protein is CSASRPPGPYF.